The 29 T cell receptor beta chains presented below share a single source sample, sequenced in a study of shared clonotypes between healthy human individuals. Sequencing used immunoSEQ multiplex PCR; TCRdb keeps in-frame clones, though not all of them. The sample lists some 1.5 million clones, roughly 95% occurring once. Sequenced material: naive CD4+ T cells sorted from blood. Specified subset: CD45RA+ positively selected. These receptors all stem from a young man in good health.

J is TRBJ2-3 and V is TRBV5-1; TRBD2 matches at 9 bases. V lost 0 bases and J lost 4; bases outside the gene matches: 9. Germline lookup yields CDR1 SGHRS and CDR2 YFSETQ. There are 17 residues in the CDR3. CDR3 bases: TGCGCCAGCAGCTTGGGGGCTAGCGGGAAAGTAGCAGATACGCAGTATTTT. Its protein product is CASSLGASGKVADTQYF.

The chain couples TRBV27 to TRBJ1-2, with D possibly being TRBD1 (5 bases). Germline lookup yields CDR1 MNHEY and CDR2 SMNVEV (reference sequence). CDR3 size: 15 residues. Between the trimmed V and J ends, which lost 5 bases and 0 bases, there was a span of 13 bases. As DNA, the CDR3 is TGTGCCAGCAGTCCCAGGAGGGGAGCTAACTATGGCTACACCTTC. It translates to CASSPRRGANYGYTF.

V gene TRBV18 combines with J gene TRBJ1-2; D remains ambiguous. The CDR3 has 15 amino acids. The germline V gene encodes CDR1 KGHSH and CDR2 LQKENI. Trimming took 3 bases from V and 6 from J, leaving 17 bases between them. CDR3 amino acids: CASSPFEPPAHGYTF. The CDR3 nucleotides read TGTGCCAGCTCACCTTTTGAGCCCCCGGCGCATGGCTACACCTTC.

The V call is TRBV28, the J call TRBJ2-7; D remains unclear. CDR1 and CDR2 from the germline V gene are MDHEN and SYDVKM. The CDR3 is 14 amino acids. The V end was cut by 5 bases, the J end by 12 bases, with 23 bases between. The DNA for the CDR3 is TGTGCCAGCAGTCCAGACACGGGCCTGGGATCTGCGTACTTC. It yields the protein CASSPDTGLGSAYF.

The chain carries TRBV7-9 and TRBJ1-4; 7 bases are a match to TRBD1. Per the germline V gene, CDR1 is SEHNR and CDR2 is FQNEAQ (reference sequence). The CDR3 is 15 residues long. V was clipped by 4 bases and J by 6 bases; unmatched bases: 8. This CDR3 is CASSSQTGFDEKLFF. The CDR3 region has the DNA TGTGCCAGCAGCTCCCAGACAGGGTTTGATGAAAAACTGTTTTTT.

The genes are TRBV9 and TRBJ2-7; 8 nucleotides align to TRBD1. The CDR3 totals 14 residues. Unmatched junction bases numbered 5, after V lost 4 bases and J lost 2 bases. Germline assignment: CDR1 SGDLS and CDR2 YYNGEE. CDR3: CASSRTGRTYEQYF. CDR3 nucleotides: TGTGCCAGCAGCCGGACAGGGAGAACCTACGAGCAGTACTTC.

As to this clone: Other DNA sequences in this specimen translate into the identical CDR3. The chain uses TRBV5-1 and TRBJ1-2; 7 nucleotides align to TRBD1. This CDR3 is 14 amino acids long. Losses at the gene ends were 0 bases for V and 3 bases for J; bases not matched to a gene: 2. Germline CDR1 is SGHRS and CDR2 is YFSETQ. The DNA of the CDR3 is TGCGCCAGCAGCTTGGGACAGGGTGACTATGGCTACACCTTC. This sequence encodes CASSLGQGDYGYTF.

The rearrangement uses TRBV19 and TRBJ2-3, with D possibly being TRBD2 (6 bases). Trimming took off 1 base at V and 2 bases at J, with 7 bases between the two ends. CDR3 length equals 14 residues. Germline CDR1 LNHDA, CDR2 SQIVND (reference sequence). For the CDR3, the DNA is TGTGCCAGTAGTATAGGACTAGTCACAGATACGCAGTATTTT. It translates to CASSIGLVTDTQYF.

This chain uses TRBV5-5 with TRBJ2-7, with TRBD1 matching over 9 bases. CDR1 is SGHKS, CDR2 YYEKEE, per germline (reference sequence). The V segment lost 2 bases and the J segment 3 bases; nucleotides outside the gene matches: 6. The CDR3 covers 15 residues. CDR3 sequence reads: CASSFGTGNGYEQYF. The CDR3, as DNA: TGTGCCAGCAGCTTCGGGACAGGGAATGGCTACGAGCAGTACTTC. The full variable domain, its missing parts supplied by reference TRBV5-5 and TRBJ2-7, is DAGVTQSPTHLIKTRGQQVTLRCSPISGHKSVSWYQQVLGQGPQFIFQYYEKEERGRGNFPDRFSARQFPNYSSELNVNALLLGDSALYLCASSFGTGNGYEQYFGPGTRLTVT.

Here the CDR3 reads CASSSRPTNSYEQYF. The CDR3 DNA follows: TGTGCCAGCAGTAGCCGCCCTACTAACTCCTACGAGCAGTACTTC. The rearrangement uses TRBV27 and TRBJ2-7, with D unclear. Germline assignment: CDR1 MNHEY and CDR2 SMNVEV (reference sequence). V lost 5 bases and J lost 0, with 14 bases in between. The CDR3 sequence is 15 residues long.

The chain uses TRBV9 and TRBJ2-3; D remains ambiguous. The CDR3 is made up of 15 amino acids. V lost 3 bases to trimming and J lost 5 bases, with 16 bases between them. Germline-derived CDR1 and CDR2 are SGDLS and YYNGEE. The CDR3 spells CASSAGPPAGDTQYF. The CDR3 nucleotides are TGTGCCAGCAGCGCTGGGCCGCCTGCTGGAGATACGCAGTATTTT.

This chain uses TRBV2 with TRBJ2-7; TRBD1 matches 8 bases. The CDR3 is 13 residues long. Germline V CDR1 and CDR2: SNHLY, FYNNEI. V lost 5 bases, J lost 7 bases, and 7 bases stayed unmatched. The CDR3 region is CASSPTGGGEQYF. The CDR3 nucleotides read TGTGCCAGCAGTCCAACAGGGGGAGGTGAGCAGTACTTC.

The chain couples TRBV18 to TRBJ2-7; D might be TRBD1 (5 bases). The V and J ends lost 5 bases and 2 bases respectively, with 10 bases between them. There are 13 residues in the CDR3. CDR1 is KGHSH and CDR2 is LQKENI in the germline V gene. The CDR3 here is CASSSDRTYEQYF. The CDR3 bases are TGTGCCAGCTCATCTGACAGAACCTACGAGCAGTACTTC.

Comment on this clone: Other DNA sequences in this sample translate to the same CDR3. The gene calls are TRBV10-3 and TRBJ2-3; 9 nucleotides line up with TRBD2. The V and J ends lost 2 bases and 2 bases, in that order; junction bases with no gene match: 2. CDR3 length: 15 residues. In germline, CDR1 is ENHRY, CDR2 SYGVKD. The CDR3 sequence: CAISELAGPTDTQYF. The CDR3 DNA follows: TGTGCCATCAGTGAGCTAGCGGGACCCACAGATACGCAGTATTTT.

This clone occurred once. V gene TRBV25-1 combines with J gene TRBJ1-5, with 10 bases fitting TRBD1. Trimming removed 4 bases from V and 4 bases from J; junction bases left unmatched: 1. This CDR3 spans 14 amino acids. Germline V gene data show CDR1 as MGHDK and CDR2 as SYGVNS. DNA for the CDR3: TGTGCCAGCAGTGGGGACAGGGGAAATCAGCCCCAGCATTTT. Translated: CASSGDRGNQPQHF.

The chain joins TRBV10-3 to TRBJ2-7, with TRBD2 matching 7 bases. The CDR3 consists of 13 residues. Germline V CDR1 and CDR2: ENHRY, SYGVKD. The J segment lost 6 bases and the V segment lost 11 bases, leaving 13 bases of the junction unmatched. The DNA of the CDR3 is TGTGCCCCACTTTTTTGCGGGAGCTTCGAGCAGTACTTC. As protein: CAPLFCGSFEQYF.

The J gene is TRBJ1-4, the V gene TRBV9; 12 nucleotides agree with TRBD1. Germline V CDR1 and CDR2: SGDLS, YYNGEE. V shed 3 bases and J 8 bases; nucleotides not matched to a gene: 5. This CDR3 region has 15 residues. The CDR3 DNA is TGTGCCAGCAGCGAGGGACAGGGGGCGCGAGAAAAACTGTTTTTT. It yields the protein CASSEGQGAREKLFF. The whole variable domain, remainder taken from reference TRBV9 and TRBJ1-4, is DSGVTQTPKHLITATGQRVTLRCSPRSGDLSVYWYQQSLDQGLQFLIQYYNGEERAKGNILERFSAQQFPDLHSELNLSSLELGDSALYFCASSEGQGAREKLFFGSGTQLSVL.

The gene calls are TRBV5-6 and TRBJ2-1, with 10 bases lining up with TRBD2. The trim removed 4 bases at V and 6 bases at J, leaving 4 bases unmatched. The CDR3 runs 14 residues. Germline CDR1 and CDR2: SGHDT and YYEEEE. The CDR3 DNA follows: TGTGCCAGCAGCCAGGGACTAGCGATCAATGAGCAGTTCTTC. This codes for CASSQGLAINEQFF.

The chain uses TRBV15 and TRBJ2-1; TRBD2 is a possible D gene (6 bases). The CDR3 contains 14 residues. Germline CDR1 LNHNV, CDR2 YYDKDF (reference sequence). V was pared by 2 bases and J by 9 bases, with 14 bases between. Here the CDR3 DNA reads TGTGCCACCAGCAGATCCCAGGTGGGGGGTGAGCAGTTCTTC. Its protein is CATSRSQVGGEQFF.

The chain is built from TRBV25-1 and TRBJ2-5; D tentatively fits TRBD1 or TRBD2 (5 bases each). Trimming cost V 5 bases and J 5 bases, with 18 bases left between them. From germline, CDR1 is MGHDK and CDR2 SYGVNS. The CDR3 covers 15 residues. DNA for the CDR3: TGTGCCAGCAGTAGGGACGGAAACGTCGTGGAGACCCAGTACTTC. Protein: CASSRDGNVVETQYF.

The genes are TRBV27 and TRBJ2-7, with TRBD2 as a possible D gene (7 bases). Germline values: CDR1 MNHEY, CDR2 SMNVEV (reference sequence). The V end lost 2 bases, the J end lost 2 bases, and 10 bases lay between the germline ends. The CDR3 has 14 residues. The CDR3 loop is CASSLTGGPYEQYF. The CDR3 DNA sequence: TGTGCCAGCAGTTTAACGGGGGGCCCCTACGAGCAGTACTTC.

The V gene is TRBV2, the J gene TRBJ2-3; D call uncertain. The CDR3 has 18 amino acids. Trimming pared 4 bases from V and 2 bases from J, leaving 22 bases between. Germline-derived CDR1 and CDR2 are SNHLY and FYNNEI. The CDR3 loop is CASSVRVRSPDLTDTQYF. The DNA of the CDR3 is TGTGCCAGCAGTGTTAGGGTTCGGTCACCTGACCTCACAGATACGCAGTATTTT.

The chain has TRBV6-5 and TRBJ1-4, with D unclear. The CDR3 loop spans 16 amino acids. V was pared by 0 bases and J by 1 base, with 9 bases between. Germline loops: CDR1 MNHEY, CDR2 SVGAGI. Written as DNA, the CDR3 is TGTGCCAGCAGTTACTCGATAGGGATAACTAATGAAAAACTGTTTTTT. Translating gives CASSYSIGITNEKLFF.

The chain employs TRBV5-4 and TRBJ2-2; no clear D gene. V was shortened by 4 bases and J by 0 bases, with 16 bases between the two germline ends. Germline loops: CDR1 SGHNT, CDR2 YYREEE (reference sequence). The CDR3 consists of 17 residues. Written as DNA, the CDR3 is TGTGCCAGCAGCCAGCCTTGGGCAACTACGAACACCGGGGAGCTGTTTTTT. The encoded protein is CASSQPWATTNTGELFF.

CDR3 loop: CASSLFSSTNEKLFF. In DNA form, the CDR3 reads TGTGCCAGCAGTTTATTTTCATCAACTAATGAAAAACTGTTTTTT. The chain uses TRBV28 and TRBJ1-4; D is undetermined. The CDR3 loop spans 15 amino acids. Deletions cut 1 base from V and 0 bases from J, with 6 bases between. The germline V gene encodes CDR1 MDHEN and CDR2 SYDVKM.

With respect to this clone: Different DNA sequences within this sample yield the same CDR3. This sequence joins TRBV18 and TRBJ2-3, with D uncertain. Trimming left V 0 bases short and J 6 bases short, with 7 bases between. CDR1 is KGHSH and CDR2 is LQKENI in the germline V gene. The CDR3 covers 13 residues. This CDR3 reads CASSPPVVDTQYF. The CDR3 region has the DNA TGTGCCAGCTCACCACCGGTGGTGGATACGCAGTATTTT.

This rearrangement joins TRBV5-6 to TRBJ2-7; D unresolved. CDR1 is SGHDT, CDR2 YYEEEE, per germline. V lost 0 bases and J lost 3, with 10 bases in between. The CDR3 loop spans 14 amino acids. The CDR3 nucleotides read TGTGCCAGCAGCTTGGGACGAACTAACTACGAGCAGTACTTC. Its translation: CASSLGRTNYEQYF.

The chain employs TRBV7-3 and TRBJ1-3, with a weak D call TRBD1 (5 bases). The CDR3 consists of 15 residues. The germline V gene encodes CDR1 SGHTA and CDR2 FQGTGA. Between the trimmed V and J ends, which lost 4 bases and 4 bases, there was a span of 14 bases. CDR3 residues: CASSSQGGTGNTIYF. Here the CDR3 DNA reads TGTGCCAGCAGCTCCCAAGGCGGGACGGGAAACACCATATATTTT.

This chain uses TRBV5-1 with TRBJ1-1, with TRBD1 as a possible D gene (6 bases). CDR3 size: 12 residues. Trimming cost V 3 bases and J 12 bases, with 15 bases left between them. Germline V gene data show CDR1 as SGHRS and CDR2 as YFSETQ. CDR3 in amino acids: CASSSNREETFF. CDR3 in DNA: TGCGCCAGCAGCTCCAACAGGGAGGAAACTTTCTTT.